The 27 T cell receptor beta chains listed next were all sequenced from one sample in a study of cytomegalovirus exposure and HLA in healthy donors. The PCR had 60 Vbeta and 13 Jbeta primers. Libraries were prepared by immunoSEQ multiplex PCR; TCRdb keeps only in-frame clonotypes and omits some of them. Of some 150,000 clones listed, under 80% are singletons. Sample: PBMCs. The receptors were sampled from a male donor in good health and CMV-seronegative.

This clone was seen a few times. The chain recombines TRBV5-1 with TRBJ2-1; weak D call: TRBD2 (6 bases). The CDR3 length is 14 residues. V was shortened by 0 bases and J by 9 bases, with 13 bases between the two germline ends. CDR1 and CDR2 from the germline V gene are SGHRS and YFSETQ. The CDR3 loop reads CASSLGVAGREQFF. The CDR3 DNA sequence: TGCGCCAGCAGCTTGGGAGTGGCGGGGCGTGAGCAGTTCTTC.

The chain has TRBV13 and TRBJ2-1; 9 nucleotides align to TRBD1. With 3 bases clipped from V and 3 bases from J, the junction kept 3 bases outside the gene matches. The germline V gene encodes CDR1 PRHDT and CDR2 FYEKMQ (reference sequence). This CDR3 comprises 15 residues. DNA of the CDR3: TGTGCCAGCAGCTTCTCGACAGGGGGCTACAATGAGCAGTTCTTC. Amino acid sequence: CASSFSTGGYNEQFF.

CDR3 sequence (DNA): TGCGCCAGCAGCCAAGTCATCAATCAGCCCCAGCATTTT. This translates into CASSQVINQPQHF. The chain joins TRBV4-1 to TRBJ1-5; D not certain. Per germline, CDR1 MGHRA and CDR2 YSYEKL. This CDR3 is built from 13 residues. The ends were cut back, 1 base at V and 3 bases at J, with 4 bases in the middle.

This clone was seen a single time. V is TRBV25-1 and J is TRBJ1-1; perhaps TRBD1 as D (5 bases). This CDR3 comprises 16 residues. The germline V and J ends were trimmed by 5 bases and 6 bases, with 22 bases remaining between them. The germline V gene has CDR1 MGHDK and CDR2 SYGVNS. The CDR3 protein is CASSLTLGGTAPEAFF. CDR3 DNA: TGTGCCAGCAGTCTTACCCTGGGGGGGACCGCCCCTGAAGCTTTCTTT.

This clone was picked up a small number of times. The chain uses TRBV4-2 and TRBJ1-4, with TRBD1 identical over 9 bases. CDR1 is LGHNA and CDR2 is YNFKEQ in the germline V gene. The V and J ends lost 4 bases and 6 bases, in that order; junction bases with no gene match: 3. The CDR3 runs 14 residues. The CDR3 nucleotides are TGTGCCAGCAGCCCCGGGACAGGGCATGAAAAACTGTTTTTT. Encoded protein: CASSPGTGHEKLFF.

This chain links TRBV9 with TRBJ1-1, with D tentatively TRBD1 (5 bases). Trimming shortened V by 0 bases and J by 0 bases, and 9 bases separated the two germline ends. CDR1 and CDR2 from the germline V gene are SGDLS and YYNGEE. The CDR3 sequence is 15 residues long. The CDR3 sequence: CASSVDQGMNTEAFF. The CDR3 bases are TGTGCCAGCAGCGTAGACCAGGGCATGAACACTGAAGCTTTCTTT.

J is TRBJ1-2 and V is TRBV5-5; 8 positions agree with TRBD1. V lost 2 bases and J lost 0; bases outside the gene matches: 6. This CDR3 contains 16 residues. Looked up from germline, CDR1 is SGHKS and CDR2 is YYEKEE (reference sequence). CDR3 sequence reads: CASSFGQGAANYGYTF. CDR3 sequence (DNA): TGTGCCAGCAGCTTCGGGCAGGGGGCTGCTAACTATGGCTACACCTTC.

The chain links TRBV7-8 to TRBJ1-3; D remains ambiguous. Trimming shortened V by 2 bases and J by 8 bases, and 7 bases separated the two germline ends. This CDR3 contains 12 residues. In germline, CDR1 is SGHVS, CDR2 FQNEAQ. For the CDR3, the DNA is TGTGCCAGCAGCTTAAGACTCCACACCATATATTTT. This sequence encodes CASSLRLHTIYF.

As to this clone: The junction does not match germline at one end; this may be a read error. This chain joins TRBV7-9 and TRBJ2-3; possible D gene TRBD1, 6 bases. Germline CDR1 SEHNR, CDR2 FQNEAQ (reference sequence). CDR3 size: 14 residues. The CDR3 sequence is CSSSFGQNTDTQYF. For the CDR3, the DNA is TGTTCCAGCAGCTTCGGACAGAACACAGATACGCAGTATTTT.

V usage is TRBV5-1 and J usage is TRBJ1-5, with D possibly being TRBD1 (6 bases). This CDR3 is 15 amino acids long. Germline V gene sequence: CDR1 SGHRS, CDR2 YFSETQ. The V end lost 5 bases, the J end lost 1 base, and 13 bases lay between the germline ends. CDR3 in amino acids: CASRLDSWSNQPQHF. CDR3 sequence (DNA): TGCGCCAGCAGACTGGACAGTTGGAGCAATCAGCCCCAGCATTTT.

CDR3 amino acids: CASSRAGGLDEQFF. DNA for the CDR3: TGCGCCAGCAGCCGAGCGGGGGGGCTGGATGAGCAGTTCTTC. This chain links TRBV4-3 with TRBJ2-1; 10 positions match TRBD2. Germline loops: CDR1 LGHNA, CDR2 YSLEER. The CDR3 has 14 residues. V was clipped by 4 bases and J by 8 bases; unmatched bases: 5.

This chain uses TRBV6-1 with TRBJ1-1, with unresolved D. The CDR3 has 13 amino acids. V lost 8 bases to trimming and J lost 1 base, with 11 bases between them. Per the germline V gene, CDR1 is MNHNS and CDR2 is SASEGT. The CDR3 DNA reads as TGTGCCAGCTACTCCCGGGGGAACACTGAAGCTTTCTTT. Translated: CASYSRGNTEAFF.

Only one count was recorded for this clone. The V gene is TRBV25-1, the J gene TRBJ1-4, with TRBD1 matching over 10 bases. The CDR3 covers 15 residues. Germline assignment: CDR1 MGHDK and CDR2 SYGVNS. Losses at the gene ends were 3 bases for V and 8 bases for J; bases not matched to a gene: 6. The CDR3 DNA sequence: TGTGCCAGCAGTGAGGGGACAGGGGCTAGGGAAAAACTGTTTTTT. Protein product: CASSEGTGAREKLFF. The whole variable domain, filled in from reference TRBV25-1 and TRBJ1-4, reads EADIYQTPRYLVIGTGKKITLECSQTMGHDKMYWYQQDPGMELHLIHYSYGVNSTEKGDLSSESTVSRIRTEHFPLTLESARPSHTSQYLCASSEGTGAREKLFFGSGTQLSVL.

This sequence joins TRBV19 and TRBJ2-3; 10 bases match TRBD2. Germline V gene sequence: CDR1 LNHDA, CDR2 SQIVND (reference sequence). The CDR3 runs to 15 residues. J lost 0 bases, V lost 7 bases, and 4 bases had no gene match. The CDR3 spells CASNSGGTSTDTQYF. In nucleotides, the CDR3 is TGTGCCAGTAATAGCGGGGGGACTAGCACAGATACGCAGTATTTT.

The table lists this clone with a few counts. The chain combines TRBV5-6 with TRBJ1-5; D is uncertain. Germline-derived CDR1 and CDR2 are SGHDT and YYEEEE. Trimming pared 2 bases from V and 7 bases from J, leaving 10 bases between. The CDR3 is 13 residues long. CDR3 in DNA: TGTGCCAGCAGCTTACAAGAGGTCCAGCCCCAGCATTTT. Its protein is CASSLQEVQPQHF. Drawing the rest from reference TRBV5-6 and TRBJ1-5, the complete variable domain is DAGVTQSPTHLIKTRGQQVTLRCSPKSGHDTVSWYQQALGQGPQFIFQYYEEEERQRGNFPDRFSGHQFPNYSSELNVNALLLGDSALYLCASSLQEVQPQHFGDGTRLSIL.

V usage is TRBV18 and J usage is TRBJ2-1, with 8 bases that match TRBD1. V was pared by 2 bases and J by 2 bases, with 2 bases of the junction left unmatched. Germline CDR1 and CDR2: KGHSH and LQKENI. This CDR3 region has 15 residues. CDR3 coding DNA: TGTGCCAGCTCACCAGGGACAGGAACCTACAATGAGCAGTTCTTC. Translating gives CASSPGTGTYNEQFF.

This rearrangement joins TRBV29-1 to TRBJ2-1; 8 nucleotides align to TRBD1. This CDR3 region has 15 residues. Germline CDR1 SQVTM, CDR2 ANQGSEA. V shed 3 bases and J 10 bases; nucleotides not matched to a gene: 14. DNA of the CDR3: TGCAGCGTTGATAAACCGGGACAGGTCCAGCGGGAGCAGTTCTTC. This gives the protein CSVDKPGQVQREQFF.

The chain recombines TRBV7-2 with TRBJ2-7; 7 bases are a match to TRBD1. J was trimmed by 3 bases and V by 5 bases; bases with no gene match: 19. Germline assignment: CDR1 SGHTA and CDR2 FQGNSA. This CDR3 contains 18 residues. The DNA of the CDR3 is TGTGCCAGCAGCCCCCGACAGGGAAGAGGGGCTCTGGACTACGAGCAGTACTTC. This codes for CASSPRQGRGALDYEQYF.

V gene TRBV25-1 combines with J gene TRBJ2-7; 9 bases line up with TRBD1. Trimming took 4 bases from V and 1 from J; bases not matched to a gene: 2. Germline CDR1 and CDR2: MGHDK and SYGVNS. The CDR3 is made up of 14 amino acids. CDR3: CASSAGQGSYEQYF. DNA of the CDR3: TGTGCCAGCAGTGCGGGACAGGGATCCTACGAGCAGTACTTC.

J is TRBJ2-7 and V is TRBV30; a weak D match, TRBD2 (5 bases). Germline CDR1 and CDR2: GTSNPN and SVGIG (reference sequence). Trimming pared 0 bases from V and 4 bases from J, leaving 16 bases between. This CDR3 contains 15 residues. CDR3 region: CAWSVFGVFVYEQYF. The CDR3, as DNA: TGTGCCTGGAGTGTGTTCGGGGTTTTTGTGTACGAGCAGTACTTC.

This chain links TRBV4-1 with TRBJ2-7, with TRBD2 identical over 11 bases. This CDR3 contains 18 residues. V was clipped by 3 bases and J by 3 bases; unmatched bases: 13. Germline V gives CDR1 MGHRA, CDR2 YSYEKL. CDR3 DNA sequence: TGCGCCAGCAGCCACAATGTCGGAGGGCTAGCGGGGGGCTACGAGCAGTACTTC. This gives the protein CASSHNVGGLAGGYEQYF.

The J gene is TRBJ1-6, the V gene TRBV25-1; D is uncertain. V lost 0 bases, J lost 0 bases, and 9 bases lay in between. The germline V gene encodes CDR1 MGHDK and CDR2 SYGVNS. The CDR3 extends over 17 amino acids. The CDR3 region is CASSEYFGSSYNSPLHF. The CDR3 DNA follows: TGTGCCAGCAGTGAATATTTCGGGAGCTCCTATAATTCACCCCTCCACTTT.

This sequence joins TRBV18 and TRBJ1-3, with 8 bases lining up with TRBD1. V lost 2 bases, J lost 8 bases, and 11 bases stayed unmatched. The CDR3 runs to 16 residues. The germline CDR1 and CDR2 sequences are KGHSH and LQKENI. The CDR3 protein is CASSPTDRVIPHTIYF. For the CDR3, the DNA is TGTGCCAGCTCACCAACGGACAGGGTAATCCCCCACACCATATATTTT. Looking up the rest from reference TRBV18 and TRBJ1-3 gives the full variable domain: NAGVMQNPRHLVRRRGQEARLRCSPMKGHSHVYWYRQLPEEGLKFMVYLQKENIIDESGMPKERFSAEFPKEGPSILRIQQVVRGDSAAYFCASSPTDRVIPHTIYFGEGSWLTVV.

This clone was picked up a small number of times. The chain combines TRBV7-3 with TRBJ1-1; weak D call: TRBD1 (5 bases). This CDR3 has 14 amino acids. Germline values: CDR1 SGHTA, CDR2 FQGTGA. Trimming cost V 5 bases and J 2 bases, with 12 bases left between them. The chain's CDR3 is CASSEVGPNTEAFF. For the CDR3, the DNA is TGTGCCAGCAGCGAAGTGGGGCCTAACACTGAAGCTTTCTTT.

The chain joins TRBV6-1 to TRBJ1-1; 10 bases agree with TRBD1. The CDR3 is made up of 21 amino acids. J gave up 0 bases and V 0 bases, and 16 bases lay outside the gene matches. Germline V gene data show CDR1 as MNHNS and CDR2 as SASEGT. The CDR3 loop reads CASSEAAPFRQGASVNTEAFF. CDR3 coding DNA: TGTGCCAGCAGTGAAGCCGCTCCTTTCAGACAGGGGGCGTCGGTGAACACTGAAGCTTTCTTT.

The rearrangement uses TRBV7-9 and TRBJ2-3, with 8 bases that match TRBD2. Germline V lookup: CDR1 SEHNR, CDR2 FQNEAQ (reference sequence). The CDR3 totals 15 residues. V lost 4 bases and J lost 2; bases outside the gene matches: 5. The CDR3 DNA follows: TGTGCCAGCAGCTCCACTAGCGGTCTCACAGATACGCAGTATTTT. It codes for CASSSTSGLTDTQYF.

The chain recombines TRBV4-1 with TRBJ2-5; 7 bases agree with TRBD2. The V gene end was trimmed by 4 bases and the J gene end by 7 bases; junction bases not matched to a gene: 15. The CDR3 consists of 16 residues. CDR1 MGHRA and CDR2 YSYEKL come from the germline V gene. The CDR3 DNA is TGCGCCAGCAGCCGGGAGACTAGCCTAATACTTGGGACCCAGTACTTC. As protein: CASSRETSLILGTQYF.